This T cell receptor beta chain was identified in a study of blood T cell repertoires in COVID-19. Overall study context: From the United States, Italy and Spain came samples of acute and convalescent COVID-19. In each case, the material was cDNA or gDNA derived from T cells, B-cell-depleted T cells, or PBMCs.

Deletions cut 7 bases from V and 0 bases from J, with 15 bases between. The CDR3 loop spans 15 amino acids. The germline V gene encodes CDR1 MNHEY and CDR2 SVGAGI. In the original analysis: Reference gene primer amplification gave estimated nucleated cell counts. Sequenced by immunoSEQ multiplex PCR; TCRdb stores in-frame clones only, minus some. D and trimming come from the DNA, and the V and J calls and clone size come from that table. The data hold 150,000 to 200,000 clones, with 80% to 90% observed a single time. Sequencing was carried out using peripheral blood. The TCR originated in a man aged 18 to 29 who had recovered from COVID-19. The chain is built from TRBV6-5 and TRBJ1-1, with D unresolved. CDR3 loop: CASIFGRTLNTEAFF. The CDR3 DNA is TGTGCCAGCATTTTCGGTCGGACTCTGAACACTGAAGCTTTCTTT.